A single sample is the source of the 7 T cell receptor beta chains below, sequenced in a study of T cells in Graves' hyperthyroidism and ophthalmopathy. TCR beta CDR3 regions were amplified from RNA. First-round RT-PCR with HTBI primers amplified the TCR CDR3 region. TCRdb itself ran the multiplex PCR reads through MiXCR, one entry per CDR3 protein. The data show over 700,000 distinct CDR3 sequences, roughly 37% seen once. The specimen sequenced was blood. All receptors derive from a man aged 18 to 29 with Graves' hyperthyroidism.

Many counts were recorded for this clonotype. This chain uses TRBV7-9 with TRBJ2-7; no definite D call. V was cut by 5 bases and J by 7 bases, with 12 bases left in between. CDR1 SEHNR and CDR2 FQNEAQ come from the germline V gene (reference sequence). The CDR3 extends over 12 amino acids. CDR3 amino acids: CASSTGRWEQYF. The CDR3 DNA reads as TGTGCCAGCAGCACCGGGCGCTGGGAGCAGTACTTC.

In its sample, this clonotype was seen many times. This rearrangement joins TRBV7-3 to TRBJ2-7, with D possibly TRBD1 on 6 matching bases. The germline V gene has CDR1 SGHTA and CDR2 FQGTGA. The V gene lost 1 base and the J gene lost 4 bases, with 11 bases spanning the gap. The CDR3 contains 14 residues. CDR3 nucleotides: TGTGCCAGCAGCTTAAGCCGTAGGGGGTACGAGCAGTACTTC. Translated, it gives CASSLSRRGYEQYF.

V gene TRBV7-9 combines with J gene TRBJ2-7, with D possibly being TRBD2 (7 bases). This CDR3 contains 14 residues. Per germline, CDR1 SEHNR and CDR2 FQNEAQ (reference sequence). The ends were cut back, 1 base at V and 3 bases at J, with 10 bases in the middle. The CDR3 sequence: CASSLEGGFYEQYF. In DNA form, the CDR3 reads TGTGCCAGCAGCTTAGAGGGGGGGTTCTACGAGCAGTACTTC.

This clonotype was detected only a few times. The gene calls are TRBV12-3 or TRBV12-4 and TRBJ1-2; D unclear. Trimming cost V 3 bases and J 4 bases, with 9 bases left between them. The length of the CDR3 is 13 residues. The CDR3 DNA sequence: TGTGCCAGCAGTTTGTCCGAAATCTATGGCTACACCTTC. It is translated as CASSLSEIYGYTF.

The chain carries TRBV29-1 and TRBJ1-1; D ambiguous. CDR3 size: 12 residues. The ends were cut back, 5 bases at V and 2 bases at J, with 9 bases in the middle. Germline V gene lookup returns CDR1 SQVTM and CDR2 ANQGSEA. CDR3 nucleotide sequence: TGCAGCGTTCAGCCCACAAACACTGAAGCTTTCTTT. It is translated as CSVQPTNTEAFF.

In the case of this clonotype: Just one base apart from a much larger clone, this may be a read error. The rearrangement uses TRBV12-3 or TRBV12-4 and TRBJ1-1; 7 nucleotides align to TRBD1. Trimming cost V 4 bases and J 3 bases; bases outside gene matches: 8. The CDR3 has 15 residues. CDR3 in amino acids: CASSWFPTGHTEAFF. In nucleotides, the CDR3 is TGTGCCAGCAGTTGGTTCCCGACAGGGCACACTGAAGCTTTCTTT.

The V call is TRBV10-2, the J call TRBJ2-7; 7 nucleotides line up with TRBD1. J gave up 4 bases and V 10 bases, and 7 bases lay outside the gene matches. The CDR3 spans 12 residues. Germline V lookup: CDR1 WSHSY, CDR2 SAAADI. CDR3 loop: CATEDRLYEQYF. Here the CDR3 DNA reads TGCGCCACCGAGGACAGGTTGTACGAGCAGTACTTC.